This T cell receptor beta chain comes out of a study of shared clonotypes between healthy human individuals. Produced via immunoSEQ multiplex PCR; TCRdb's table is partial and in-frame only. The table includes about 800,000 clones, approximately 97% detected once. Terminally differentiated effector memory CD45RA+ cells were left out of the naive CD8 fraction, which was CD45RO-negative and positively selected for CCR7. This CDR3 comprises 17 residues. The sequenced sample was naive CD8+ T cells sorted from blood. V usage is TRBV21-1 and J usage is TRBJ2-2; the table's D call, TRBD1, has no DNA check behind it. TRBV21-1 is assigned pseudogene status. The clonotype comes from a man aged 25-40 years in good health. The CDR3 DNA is TGTGCCAGCAGCAAAGCTTGCGACAGTCAGAACACCGGGGAGCTGTTTTTT. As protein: CASSKACDSQNTGELFF.